The 20 T cell receptor beta chains below were found in one sample sequenced in a study of blood T cell repertoires in COVID-19. Using immunoSEQ multiplex PCR, the repertoire was profiled, and TCRdb retains in-frame clones only, with some absent. Among around 190,000 clones listed, about 88% were seen once. The sample consisted of peripheral blood. These receptors were obtained from a man aged 50 to 60 with COVID-19, enrolled during active disease.

This clone appeared once. The V gene is TRBV6-5, the J gene TRBJ2-7; D is perhaps TRBD2 (6 bases). The CDR3 is 15 residues long. Germline CDR1 reads MNHEY; CDR2 reads SVGAGI. Between the trimmed V and J ends, which lost 2 bases and 6 bases, there was a span of 17 bases. The CDR3 protein is CASSYEPRESSEQYF. The CDR3 DNA is TGTGCCAGCAGTTACGAGCCCCGGGAGTCTAGCGAGCAGTACTTC.

The gene calls are TRBV28 and TRBJ1-4, with TRBD1 as a possible D gene (6 bases). Germline CDR1 and CDR2: MDHEN and SYDVKM. This CDR3 is 15 amino acids long. Between the trimmed V and J ends, which lost 5 bases and 3 bases, there was a span of 13 bases. CDR3 loop: CASSLGGQSNEKLFF. CDR3 sequence (DNA): TGTGCCAGCAGTCTGGGGGGGCAGTCTAATGAAAAACTGTTTTTT.

This clone was picked up one time. This chain connects TRBV2 to TRBJ1-5, with 7 bases lining up with TRBD1. Germline assignment: CDR1 SNHLY and CDR2 FYNNEI. Trimming removed 6 bases from V and 2 bases from J; junction bases left unmatched: 7. CDR3 size: 15 residues. The CDR3 region is CASRYTGDRNQPQHF. The CDR3 nucleotides read TGTGCCAGCAGATATACAGGGGATCGCAATCAGCCCCAGCATTTT.

The chain couples TRBV5-5 to TRBJ2-5; 9 bases map to TRBD2. Germline CDR1 is SGHKS and CDR2 is YYEKEE (reference sequence). The J segment lost 5 bases and the V segment lost 0 bases, leaving 8 bases of the junction unmatched. The CDR3 runs 16 residues. This chain's CDR3 is CASSLAAGGPGETQYF. The CDR3 nucleotides read TGTGCCAGCAGCTTGGCTGCGGGGGGGCCGGGTGAGACCCAGTACTTC.

The rearrangement joins TRBV3-1 (or the pseudogene TRBV3-2) to TRBJ2-3, with D hard to call. CDR3 size: 12 residues. Germline V gene data show CDR1 as LGHDT and CDR2 as YNNKEL (reference sequence). Trimming left V 4 bases short and J 6 bases short, with 8 bases between. For the CDR3, the DNA is TGTGCCAGCAGCCCTCCGGGTGATACGCAGTATTTT. This sequence encodes CASSPPGDTQYF.

In its sample, this clone was seen a few times. The chain couples TRBV30 to TRBJ1-5, with D possibly matching TRBD1 (6 bases). This CDR3 spans 14 amino acids. Germline lookup yields CDR1 GTSNPN and CDR2 SVGIG (reference sequence). V dropped 1 base and J dropped 3 bases, with 10 bases sitting between them. The CDR3 region has the DNA TGTGCCTGGAGTGGGGGACACTCCAATCAGCCCCAGCATTTT. Protein product: CAWSGGHSNQPQHF.

The chain combines TRBV5-1 with TRBJ1-1; 7 nucleotides align to TRBD1. V lost 4 bases and J lost 1; bases outside the gene matches: 4. The CDR3 length is 14 residues. Germline CDR1 reads SGHRS; CDR2 reads YFSETQ. Here the CDR3 reads CASSRDRANTEAFF. The DNA for the CDR3 is TGCGCCAGCAGCCGGGACAGAGCGAACACTGAAGCTTTCTTT.

The chain joins TRBV7-3 to TRBJ2-1, with 9 positions matching TRBD2. CDR3 length: 17 amino acids. With V trimmed by 1 base and J by 5 bases, 9 bases remained unmatched. Germline loops: CDR1 SGHTA, CDR2 FQGTGA. This CDR3 reads CASSLMVAGGPHNEQFF. CDR3 coding DNA: TGTGCCAGCAGCTTAATGGTGGCGGGAGGGCCGCACAATGAGCAGTTCTTC. Full variable domain (missing parts from reference TRBV7-3 and TRBJ2-1): GAGVSQTPSNKVTEKGKYVELRCDPISGHTALYWYRQSLGQGPEFLIYFQGTGAADDSGLPNDRFFAVRPEGSVSTLKIQRTERGDSAVYLCASSLMVAGGPHNEQFFGPGTRLTVL.

The chain employs TRBV28 and TRBJ2-1; 15 bases map to TRBD2. Unmatched junction bases numbered 3, after V lost 6 bases and J lost 3 bases. CDR1 and CDR2 (germline): MDHEN, SYDVKM. This CDR3 comprises 16 residues. The CDR3 DNA reads as TGTGCCAGCAGAGGACTAGCGGGGGGGAACTACAATGAGCAGTTCTTC. Translated, it gives CASRGLAGGNYNEQFF.

The chain combines TRBV5-1 with TRBJ2-7; 14 bases fit TRBD2. CDR1 and CDR2 (germline): SGHRS, YFSETQ. This CDR3 region has 14 residues. Germline trimming cut 4 bases from V and 3 bases from J; bases unmatched to any gene: 0. As DNA, the CDR3 is TGCGCCAGCAGCGGGACTAGCGGGAGCTACGAGCAGTACTTC. Its protein is CASSGTSGSYEQYF.

V and J are TRBV24-1 and TRBJ2-5; 7 positions match TRBD2. Germline loops: CDR1 KGHDR, CDR2 SFDVKD. V was clipped by 3 bases and J by 5 bases; unmatched bases: 8. CDR3 length equals 15 residues. CDR3 amino acids: CATSDPGEGSETQYF. The CDR3 DNA reads as TGTGCCACCAGTGATCCGGGGGAGGGCAGCGAGACCCAGTACTTC.

The chain is built from TRBV2 and TRBJ1-5; D perhaps matches TRBD1 (5 bases). V was clipped by 0 bases and J by 1 base, with 10 bases between them. The CDR3 spans 16 residues. The V gene's germline CDR1 is SNHLY and CDR2 FYNNEI. The DNA of the CDR3 is TGTGCCAGCAGTGAAGCTGTGGGGCTCAGCAATCAGCCCCAGCATTTT. It encodes CASSEAVGLSNQPQHF. Using reference TRBV2 and TRBJ1-5 for the parts outside the CDR3, the full variable domain is EPEVTQTPSHQVTQMGQEVILRCVPISNHLYFYWYRQILGQKVEFLVSFYNNEISEKSEIFDDQFSVERPDGSNFTLKIRSTKLEDSAMYFCASSEAVGLSNQPQHFGDGTRLSIL.

This chain uses TRBV6-5 with TRBJ2-3, with 9 bases lining up with TRBD1. The J segment lost 6 bases and the V segment lost 4 bases, leaving 8 bases of the junction unmatched. Germline lookup yields CDR1 MNHEY and CDR2 SVGAGI. This CDR3 is 15 amino acids long. CDR3 nucleotide sequence: TGTGCCAGCAGTTCCCCGGGACAGGGTTTGGATACGCAGTATTTT. Protein sequence: CASSSPGQGLDTQYF.

J is TRBJ1-6 and V is TRBV6-1; the D gene is possibly TRBD1 (5 bases). Germline values: CDR1 MNHNS, CDR2 SASEGT. The V gene lost 2 bases and the J gene lost 4 bases, with 12 bases spanning the gap. This CDR3 has 16 amino acids. CDR3 sequence: CASSERQTPYNSPLHF. CDR3 DNA: TGTGCCAGCAGTGAAAGACAGACCCCTTATAATTCACCCCTCCACTTT.

This clone showed up just once. The V gene is TRBV11-2, the J gene TRBJ2-1; 7 bases are a match to TRBD1. V lost 8 bases and J lost 6; bases outside the gene matches: 10. This CDR3 has 14 residues. CDR1 and CDR2 (germline): SGHAT, FQNNGV. CDR3 loop: CASSPRGLGNEQFF. For the CDR3, the DNA is TGTGCCAGCTCCCCTAGGGGGCTGGGCAATGAGCAGTTCTTC.

The V call is TRBV2, the J call TRBJ1-1, with TRBD1 identical over 8 bases. The V gene's germline CDR1 is SNHLY and CDR2 FYNNEI. Unmatched junction bases numbered 6, after V lost 4 bases and J lost 5 bases. This CDR3 has 14 amino acids. CDR3 in DNA: TGTGCCAGCAGTGTCCGACAGGGGTTGACTGAAGCTTTCTTT. It translates to CASSVRQGLTEAFF. The variable domain in full, completed from reference TRBV2 and TRBJ1-1, reads EPEVTQTPSHQVTQMGQEVILRCVPISNHLYFYWYRQILGQKVEFLVSFYNNEISEKSEIFDDQFSVERPDGSNFTLKIRSTKLEDSAMYFCASSVRQGLTEAFFGQGTRLTVV.

The rearrangement links TRBV10-3 to TRBJ2-4; 8 positions match TRBD1. CDR1 and CDR2 from the germline V gene are ENHRY and SYGVKD. This CDR3 contains 14 residues. The trim removed 4 bases at V and 7 bases at J, leaving 6 bases unmatched. The CDR3 sequence: CAISGQGAANIQYF. CDR3 in DNA: TGTGCCATCAGTGGCCAGGGGGCTGCCAACATTCAGTACTTC.

CDR3 residues: CASSQGFGRGAGEKLFF. The CDR3, as DNA: TGCGCCAGCAGCCAAGGCTTCGGGAGGGGGGCCGGAGAAAAACTGTTTTTT. V gene TRBV4-3 combines with J gene TRBJ1-4, with D possibly TRBD1 on 6 matching bases. The CDR3 covers 17 residues. Trimming removed 1 base from V and 8 bases from J, with 20 bases in between. Germline-derived CDR1 and CDR2 are LGHNA and YSLEER.

J is TRBJ2-1 and V is TRBV10-1; 7 nucleotides line up with TRBD2. Germline V CDR1 and CDR2: WNHNN, SYGVQD (reference sequence). The CDR3 runs 16 residues. V lost 3 bases and J lost 10; bases outside the gene matches: 15. The CDR3 here is CASSDKRDQPDREQFF. CDR3 nucleotides: TGCGCCAGCAGTGACAAGCGGGACCAACCGGATCGGGAGCAGTTCTTC.

The chain uses TRBV18 and TRBJ2-2; no reliable D call. V was pared by 4 bases and J by 0 bases, with 9 bases between. The CDR3 contains 15 residues. Germline V gene lookup returns CDR1 KGHSH and CDR2 LQKENI. The CDR3 DNA sequence: TGTGCCAGCTCACTTGGCAGCGCGAACACCGGGGAGCTGTTTTTT. This encodes CASSLGSANTGELFF. Filled out from reference TRBV18 and TRBJ2-2, the complete variable domain reads NAGVMQNPRHLVRRRGQEARLRCSPMKGHSHVYWYRQLPEEGLKFMVYLQKENIIDESGMPKERFSAEFPKEGPSILRIQQVVRGDSAAYFCASSLGSANTGELFFGEGSRLTVL.